The 6 T cell receptor beta chains listed next were all sequenced from one sample in a study of CD8+ T cells in alopecia areata. RNA was isolated and reverse transcribed to cDNA, the sequencing template. Data came from immunoSEQ multiplex PCR; TCRdb stores just in-frame clones and leaves some out. The table shows about 180,000 clones, with around 63% occurring only once. This specimen was CD4+ T cells sorted from blood, taken at week 0. The source is a human donor with alopecia areata.

This clone occurred a few times. The chain is built from TRBV10-3 and TRBJ1-4, with 11 bases fitting TRBD1. CDR1 ENHRY and CDR2 SYGVKD come from the germline V gene. V was pared by 3 bases and J by 7 bases, with 4 bases of the junction left unmatched. This CDR3 is built from 15 residues. CDR3: CAISDSGQGAEKLFF. CDR3 sequence (DNA): TGTGCCATCAGTGACTCCGGACAGGGGGCTGAAAAACTGTTTTTT.

The V gene is TRBV13, the J gene TRBJ1-6; D possibly corresponds to TRBD1 (5 bases). This CDR3 spans 13 amino acids. Germline V gene sequence: CDR1 PRHDT, CDR2 FYEKMQ (reference sequence). The germline V and J ends were trimmed by 5 bases and 11 bases, with 13 bases remaining between them. The CDR3 loop is CASSTDKAPPLHF. The CDR3 DNA reads TGTGCCAGCAGCACGGACAAAGCCCCACCCCTCCACTTT.

The rearrangement links TRBV5-1 to TRBJ2-2, with D maybe TRBD1 (5 bases). V lost 1 base and J 6 bases, leaving 7 bases between the germline ends. Looked up from germline, CDR1 is SGHRS and CDR2 is YFSETQ. This CDR3 comprises 13 residues. CDR3 coding DNA: TGCGCCAGCAGCTTGAGACAGTCCGGGGAGCTGTTTTTT. As protein: CASSLRQSGELFF. Full variable domain (missing parts from reference TRBV5-1 and TRBJ2-2): KAGVTQTPRYLIKTRGQQVTLSCSPISGHRSVSWYQQTPGQGLQFLFEYFSETQRNKGNFPGRFSGRQFSNSRSEMNVSTLELGDSALYLCASSLRQSGELFFGEGSRLTVL.

Only a few counts were recorded for this clone. V usage is TRBV4-3 and J usage is TRBJ2-7; D unresolved. This CDR3 has 14 amino acids. Germline CDR1 and CDR2: LGHNA and YSLEER. The V gene lost 4 bases and the J gene lost 2 bases, with 12 bases spanning the gap. CDR3 sequence (DNA): TGCGCCAGCAGCCCGAATGCCCAGACCTACGAGCAGTACTTC. This encodes CASSPNAQTYEQYF.

Notes on this clone: This CDR3 is also generated by other DNA sequences in the sample. The chain is built from TRBV25-1 and TRBJ1-5; D may be TRBD1 (5 bases). The CDR3 is 13 amino acids. The V gene lost 6 bases and the J gene lost 2 bases, with 8 bases spanning the gap. Germline-derived CDR1 and CDR2 are MGHDK and SYGVNS. The CDR3 loop is CASSVGGNQPQHF. CDR3 coding DNA: TGTGCCAGCAGCGTAGGGGGCAATCAGCCCCAGCATTTT. The whole variable domain, filled in from reference TRBV25-1 and TRBJ1-5, reads EADIYQTPRYLVIGTGKKITLECSQTMGHDKMYWYQQDPGMELHLIHYSYGVNSTEKGDLSSESTVSRIRTEHFPLTLESARPSHTSQYLCASSVGGNQPQHFGDGTRLSIL.

The gene calls are TRBV29-1 and TRBJ2-3; weak D call: TRBD2 (7 bases). Between the trimmed V and J ends, which lost 8 bases and 0 bases, there was a span of 15 bases. Germline V gives CDR1 SQVTM, CDR2 ANQGSEA. This CDR3 region has 14 residues. Here the CDR3 reads CSLAKGGSTDTQYF. In DNA form, the CDR3 reads TGCAGCCTCGCTAAGGGGGGGAGCACAGATACGCAGTATTTT.